One sample yielded the 16 T cell receptor beta chains listed below, sequenced in a study of STAT5B mutations in CD4+ large granular lymphocyte leukemia. Assay: immunoSEQ multiplex PCR; the TCRdb copy retains only in-frame clones and omits some. The sample yields around 28,000 clones, approximately 74% seen once. The material sequenced was CD4+ T cells from blood buffy coats. Receptors originate from a human donor in good health.

This clone was seen a few times. The chain employs TRBV19 and TRBJ1-5, with D unclear. This CDR3 comprises 14 residues. The germline V gene has CDR1 LNHDA and CDR2 SQIVND (reference sequence). Deletions cut 8 bases from V and 3 bases from J, with 14 bases between. DNA for the CDR3: TGTGCCAGTTGGGGAGGGTTCGACAATCAGCCCCAGCATTTT. Protein: CASWGGFDNQPQHF.

The chain combines TRBV6-5 with TRBJ1-2; no firm D call. This CDR3 is 11 amino acids long. Germline V gene lookup returns CDR1 MNHEY and CDR2 SVGAGI. Deletions cut 10 bases from V and 8 bases from J, with 14 bases between. Here the CDR3 DNA reads TGTGCCACCTTCAATTCGCGGGGCTACACCTTC. This codes for CATFNSRGYTF.

This chain uses TRBV30 with TRBJ1-6, with D maybe TRBD1 (5 bases). The CDR3 spans 13 residues. V was trimmed by 3 bases and J by 9 bases, leaving 12 bases between them. Germline V gives CDR1 GTSNPN, CDR2 SVGIG (reference sequence). CDR3 region: CAWRDTGSSPLHF. The DNA for the CDR3 is TGTGCCTGGAGGGATACAGGAAGTTCACCCCTCCACTTT. The full variable domain, completed using reference TRBV30 and TRBJ1-6, is SQTIHQWPATLVQPVGSPLSLECTVEGTSNPNLYWYRQAAGRGLQLLFYSVGIGQISSEVPQNLSASRPQDRQFILSSKKLLLSDSGFYLCAWRDTGSSPLHFGNGTRLTVT.

The chain carries TRBV11-2 and TRBJ2-7; 8 bases line up with TRBD1. Germline V lookup: CDR1 SGHAT, CDR2 FQNNGV. The CDR3 is made up of 14 amino acids. The V and J ends lost 0 bases and 6 bases, in that order; junction bases with no gene match: 4. CDR3 in DNA: TGTGCCAGCAGCTTAGAGGGCAGGGGGCGCGAGCAGTACTTC. It is translated as CASSLEGRGREQYF. Full variable domain (rest looked up from reference TRBV11-2 and TRBJ2-7): EAGVAQSPRYKIIEKRQSVAFWCNPISGHATLYWYQQILGQGPKLLIQFQNNGVVDDSQLPKDRFSAERLKGVDSTLKIQPAKLEDSAVYLCASSLEGRGREQYFGPGTRLTVT.

This chain uses TRBV11-3 with TRBJ1-4, with D uncertain. V lost 5 bases, J lost 5 bases, and 15 bases lay in between. Per the germline V gene, CDR1 is SGHNT and CDR2 is YENEEA. This CDR3 spans 15 amino acids. The DNA of the CDR3 is TGTGCCAGCAGCCCCCGTCGGGTTGGGAATGAAAAACTGTTTTTT. Residues: CASSPRRVGNEKLFF. Looking up the rest from reference TRBV11-3 and TRBJ1-4 gives the full variable domain: EAGVVQSPRYKIIEKKQPVAFWCNPISGHNTLYWYLQNLGQGPELLIRYENEEAVDDSQLPKDRFSAERLKGVDSTLKIQPAELGDSAVYLCASSPRRVGNEKLFFGSGTQLSVL.

The chain is built from TRBV7-8 and TRBJ2-3; TRBD1 is a possible D gene (6 bases). This CDR3 is 16 amino acids long. Germline V gene data show CDR1 as SGHVS and CDR2 as FQNEAQ. The V end was cut by 5 bases, the J end by 4 bases, with 19 bases between. CDR3 sequence (DNA): TGTGCCAGCAGCCCACGGACAGAGAATGGTCCAGATACGCAGTATTTT. Translation gives CASSPRTENGPDTQYF.

V is TRBV19 and J is TRBJ1-2; possible D gene TRBD1, 5 bases. The V gene lost 3 bases and the J gene lost 2 bases, with 13 bases spanning the gap. The germline gives CDR1 LNHDA, CDR2 SQIVND (reference sequence). The CDR3 sequence is 15 residues long. CDR3: CASSMRGRGNYGYTF. In DNA form, the CDR3 reads TGTGCCAGTAGTATGCGGGGGAGAGGGAACTATGGCTACACCTTC. The entire variable domain, with the rest obtained from reference TRBV19 and TRBJ1-2, is as follows: DGGITQSPKYLFRKEGQNVTLSCEQNLNHDAMYWYRQDPGQGLRLIYYSQIVNDFQKGDIAEGYSVSREKKESFPLTVTSAQKNPTAFYLCASSMRGRGNYGYTFGSGTRLTVV.

Written as DNA, the CDR3 is TGCGCCAGCAGCTCCGGACAGGGAAGGGCATCACCCCTCCACTTT. Residues: CASSSGQGRASPLHF. The chain is built from TRBV5-1 and TRBJ1-6; 8 positions agree with TRBD1. V lost 3 bases and J lost 10; bases outside the gene matches: 9. Germline V gene lookup returns CDR1 SGHRS and CDR2 YFSETQ. This CDR3 comprises 15 residues. Full variable domain (missing parts from reference TRBV5-1 and TRBJ1-6): KAGVTQTPRYLIKTRGQQVTLSCSPISGHRSVSWYQQTPGQGLQFLFEYFSETQRNKGNFPGRFSGRQFSNSRSEMNVSTLELGDSALYLCASSSGQGRASPLHFGNGTRLTVT.

This clone has more than one count but fewer than ten. This CDR3 reads CASSPPIRTGGVYEQYF. DNA for the CDR3: TGTGCCAGCAGCCCCCCAATCCGGACAGGGGGGGTCTACGAGCAGTACTTC. V gene TRBV7-8 combines with J gene TRBJ2-7; 10 nucleotides line up with TRBD1. The J segment lost 3 bases and the V segment lost 5 bases, leaving 13 bases of the junction unmatched. The CDR3 length is 17 residues. Germline V gene data show CDR1 as SGHVS and CDR2 as FQNEAQ.

This chain joins TRBV7-2 and TRBJ1-2; TRBD1 agrees at 10 bases. Trimming at V came to 6 bases and at J to 4 bases, leaving 11 bases not matched to a gene. Looked up from germline, CDR1 is SGHTA and CDR2 is FQGNSA. There are 16 residues in the CDR3. The CDR3 bases are TGTGCCAGCAGTGATGGACCGACAGGGGGCGTCTATGGCTACACCTTC. It translates to CASSDGPTGGVYGYTF.

The chain carries TRBV11-3 and TRBJ1-1, with D perhaps matching TRBD1 (5 bases). With 8 bases removed from V and 3 bases from J, the gap between germline ends came to 13 bases. Germline CDR1 is SGHNT and CDR2 is YENEEA. The length of the CDR3 is 13 residues. In DNA form, the CDR3 reads TGTGCCAGCTCCCCGTGGGGGGACACTGAAGCTTTCTTT. Its protein is CASSPWGDTEAFF. Looking up the rest from reference TRBV11-3 and TRBJ1-1 gives the full variable domain: EAGVVQSPRYKIIEKKQPVAFWCNPISGHNTLYWYLQNLGQGPELLIRYENEEAVDDSQLPKDRFSAERLKGVDSTLKIQPAELGDSAVYLCASSPWGDTEAFFGQGTRLTVV.

The chain carries TRBV10-3 and TRBJ2-1; unclear D gene. Trimming pared 4 bases from V and 7 bases from J, leaving 5 bases between. The CDR3 runs to 11 residues. CDR1 ENHRY and CDR2 SYGVKD come from the germline V gene. DNA for the CDR3: TGTGCCATCAGTGTAGCAAATGAGCAGTTCTTC. It encodes CAISVANEQFF.

The V gene is TRBV5-5, the J gene TRBJ1-5; D call uncertain. Per the germline V gene, CDR1 is SGHKS and CDR2 is YYEKEE (reference sequence). V was cut by 0 bases and J by 3 bases, with 10 bases left in between. The CDR3 sequence is 15 residues long. In DNA, the CDR3 is TGTGCCAGCAGCTTGGCTGGCAGAAACAATCAGCCCCAGCATTTT. Translating gives CASSLAGRNNQPQHF.

The count of this clone is one. This chain joins TRBV18 and TRBJ1-1; TRBD1 is a possible D gene (5 bases). V lost 2 bases to trimming and J lost 0 bases, with 10 bases between them. This CDR3 is 15 amino acids long. Per the germline V gene, CDR1 is KGHSH and CDR2 is LQKENI. The DNA for the CDR3 is TGTGCCAGCTCACCAATGGCAGGGTTGAACACTGAAGCTTTCTTT. It encodes CASSPMAGLNTEAFF. The full variable domain, completed using reference TRBV18 and TRBJ1-1, is NAGVMQNPRHLVRRRGQEARLRCSPMKGHSHVYWYRQLPEEGLKFMVYLQKENIIDESGMPKERFSAEFPKEGPSILRIQQVVRGDSAAYFCASSPMAGLNTEAFFGQGTRLTVV.

The rearrangement joins TRBV19 to TRBJ2-2; TRBD2 matches 9 bases. Germline CDR1 is LNHDA and CDR2 is SQIVND (reference sequence). With V trimmed by 4 bases and J by 4 bases, 1 base remained unmatched. This CDR3 comprises 14 residues. CDR3 loop: CASSSGRVTGELFF. CDR3 coding DNA: TGTGCCAGTAGTAGCGGGAGGGTCACCGGGGAGCTGTTTTTT.

V usage is TRBV9 and J usage is TRBJ2-1; 10 bases map to TRBD2. CDR3 length: 14 amino acids. From germline, CDR1 is SGDLS and CDR2 YYNGEE. The ends lost 4 bases at V and 7 bases at J; junction bases unmatched: 5. The CDR3 DNA sequence: TGTGCCAGCAGCCTAGCGGGAGCGGGAAATGAGCAGTTCTTC. It encodes CASSLAGAGNEQFF.